This T cell receptor (beta chain) was recorded in a study of T-cell reconstitution after alpha-beta-depleted transplantation in children. Preparation of the TCRbeta library involved a method that used unique molecular identifiers. Using its own MiXCR run on the PCR reads, TCRdb lists one record per CDR3 protein. The data contain about 360,000 distinct CDR3 sequences, about 14% of them singletons. The TCR comes from a human donor who donated a stem cell graft to a child with Fanconi anemia. The sample here was PBMCs, taken from the stem cell graft.

The DNA of the CDR3 is TGTGCCAGTAGTATTGTGGCCTACAATGAGCAGTTCTTC. Its protein product is CASSIVAYNEQFF. The rearrangement links TRBV19 to TRBJ2-1; D unclear. The CDR3 covers 13 residues. CDR1 and CDR2 (germline): LNHDA, SQIVND (reference sequence). Trimming took off 3 bases at V and 2 bases at J, with 5 bases between the two ends. The full variable domain, completed using reference TRBV19 and TRBJ2-1, is DGGITQSPKYLFRKEGQNVTLSCEQNLNHDAMYWYRQDPGQGLRLIYYSQIVNDFQKGDIAEGYSVSREKKESFPLTVTSAQKNPTAFYLCASSIVAYNEQFFGPGTRLTVL.